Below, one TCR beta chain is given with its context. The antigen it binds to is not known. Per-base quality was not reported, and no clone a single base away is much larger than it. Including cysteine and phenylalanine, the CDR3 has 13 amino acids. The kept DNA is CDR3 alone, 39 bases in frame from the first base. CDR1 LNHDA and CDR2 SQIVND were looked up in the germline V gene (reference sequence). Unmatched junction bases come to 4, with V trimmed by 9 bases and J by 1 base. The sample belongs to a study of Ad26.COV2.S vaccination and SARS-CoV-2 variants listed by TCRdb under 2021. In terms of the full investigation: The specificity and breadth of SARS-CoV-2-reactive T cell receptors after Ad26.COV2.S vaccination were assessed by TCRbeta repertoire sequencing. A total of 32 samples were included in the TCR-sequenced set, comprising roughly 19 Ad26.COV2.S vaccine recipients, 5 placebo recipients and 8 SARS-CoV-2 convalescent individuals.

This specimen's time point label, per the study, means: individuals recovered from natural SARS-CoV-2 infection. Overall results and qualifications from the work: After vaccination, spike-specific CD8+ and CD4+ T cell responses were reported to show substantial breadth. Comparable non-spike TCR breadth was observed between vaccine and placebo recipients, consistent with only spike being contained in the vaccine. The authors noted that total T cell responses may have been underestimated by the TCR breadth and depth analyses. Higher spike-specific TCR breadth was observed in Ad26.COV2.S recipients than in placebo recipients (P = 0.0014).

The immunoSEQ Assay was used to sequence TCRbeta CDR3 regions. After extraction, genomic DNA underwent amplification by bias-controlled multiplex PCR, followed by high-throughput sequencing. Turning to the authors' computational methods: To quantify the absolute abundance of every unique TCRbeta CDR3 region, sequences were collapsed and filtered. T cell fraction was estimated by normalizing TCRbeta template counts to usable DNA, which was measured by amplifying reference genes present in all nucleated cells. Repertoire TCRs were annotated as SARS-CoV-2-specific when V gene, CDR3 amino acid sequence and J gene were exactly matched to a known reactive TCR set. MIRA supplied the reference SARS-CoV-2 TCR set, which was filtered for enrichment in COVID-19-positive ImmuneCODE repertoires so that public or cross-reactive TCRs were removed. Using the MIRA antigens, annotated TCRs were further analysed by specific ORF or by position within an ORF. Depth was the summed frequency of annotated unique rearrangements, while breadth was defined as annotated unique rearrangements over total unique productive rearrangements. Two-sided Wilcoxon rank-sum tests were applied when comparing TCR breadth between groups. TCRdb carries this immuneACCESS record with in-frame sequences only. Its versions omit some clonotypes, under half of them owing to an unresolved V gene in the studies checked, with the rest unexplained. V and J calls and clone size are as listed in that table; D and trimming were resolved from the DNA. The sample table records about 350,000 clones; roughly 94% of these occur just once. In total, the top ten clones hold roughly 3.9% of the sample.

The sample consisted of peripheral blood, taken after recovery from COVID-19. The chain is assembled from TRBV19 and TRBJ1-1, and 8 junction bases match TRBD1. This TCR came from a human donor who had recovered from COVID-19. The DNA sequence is TGTGCCAGCAAGGACAGGGCGAACACTGAAGCTTTCTTT. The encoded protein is CASKDRANTEAFF.